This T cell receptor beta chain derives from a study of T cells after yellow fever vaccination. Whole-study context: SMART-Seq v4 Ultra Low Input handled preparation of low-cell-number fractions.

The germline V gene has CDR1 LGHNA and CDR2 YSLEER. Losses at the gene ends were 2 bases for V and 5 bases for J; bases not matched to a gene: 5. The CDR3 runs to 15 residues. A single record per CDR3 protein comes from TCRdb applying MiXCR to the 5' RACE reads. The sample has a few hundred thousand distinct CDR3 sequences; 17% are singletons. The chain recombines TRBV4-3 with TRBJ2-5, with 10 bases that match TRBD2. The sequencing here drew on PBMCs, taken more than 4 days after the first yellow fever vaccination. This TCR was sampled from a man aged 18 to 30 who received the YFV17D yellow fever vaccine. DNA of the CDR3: TGCGCCAGCAGCCAAACAGCGGGGGGGCAGGAGACCCAGTACTTC. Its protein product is CASSQTAGGQETQYF.